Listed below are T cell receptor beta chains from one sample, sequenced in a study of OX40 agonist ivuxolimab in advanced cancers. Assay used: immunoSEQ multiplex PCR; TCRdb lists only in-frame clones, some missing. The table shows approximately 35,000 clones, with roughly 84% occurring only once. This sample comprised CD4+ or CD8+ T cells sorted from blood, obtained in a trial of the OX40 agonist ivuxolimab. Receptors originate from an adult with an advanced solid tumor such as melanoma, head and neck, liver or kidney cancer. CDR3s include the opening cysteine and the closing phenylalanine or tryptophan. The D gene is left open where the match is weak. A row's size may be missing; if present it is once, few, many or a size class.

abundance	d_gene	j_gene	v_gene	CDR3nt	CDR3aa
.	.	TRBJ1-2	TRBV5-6	TGTGCCAGCAGCCTTAGGGCCTCTAACTATGGCTACACCTTC	CASSLRASNYGYTF
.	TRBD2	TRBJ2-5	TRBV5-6	TGTGCCAGCAACGGGGGGAAGGGAGAGACCCAGTACTTC	CASNGGKGETQYF
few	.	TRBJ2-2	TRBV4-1	TGCGCCAGCAGTCTAATCAAGACAGGGAACACCGGGGAGCTGTTTTTT	CASSLIKTGNTGELFF
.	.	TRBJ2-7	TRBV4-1	TGCGCCAGCAGCCACCTTTTCGGGACACCGTACGAGCAGTACTTC	CASSHLFGTPYEQYF
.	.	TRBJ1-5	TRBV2	TGTGCCAGCACGGCACTTTATAGCAATCAGCCCCAGCATTTT	CASTALYSNQPQHF
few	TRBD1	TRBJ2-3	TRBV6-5	TGTGCCAGCAGTTGGGGGACAGGGCGCACAGATACGCAGTATTTT	CASSWGTGRTDTQYF
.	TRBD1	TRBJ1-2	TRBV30	TGTGCCTGGGGCTTCCCCGGGACAGGGAATGGCTACACCTTC	CAWGFPGTGNGYTF
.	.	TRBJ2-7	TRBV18	TGTGCCAGCTCACGGGGGGTCGAGGCAGAGCAGTACTTC	CASSRGVEAEQYF
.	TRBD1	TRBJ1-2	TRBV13	TGTGCCAGCAGCTTAACAGGGGATGTACGTGGCTACACCTTC	CASSLTGDVRGYTF
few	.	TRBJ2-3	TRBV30	TGTGCCTGGACAGAAGGCGCCTCAGATACGCAGTATTTT	CAWTEGASDTQYF
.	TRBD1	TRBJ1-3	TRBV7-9	TGTGCCAGCAGCCAGGGACAGGGACAGGGAAACACCATATATTTT	CASSQGQGQGNTIYF
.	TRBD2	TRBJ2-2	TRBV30	TGTGCCTCCGAGCGGGGGCCGAACACCGGGGAGCTGTTTTTT	CASERGPNTGELFF
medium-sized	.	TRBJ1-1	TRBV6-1	TGTGCCAGCAGGCGTGCAGACTCAGAACCTGAAGCTTTCTTT	CASRRADSEPEAFF
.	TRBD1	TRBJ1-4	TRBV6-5	TGTGCCAGCAGTACGGGGACAGGGGCCGAAAAACTGTTTTTT	CASSTGTGAEKLFF
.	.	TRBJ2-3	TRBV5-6	TGTGCCAGCAGCTTGGAGCCCCACACAGATACGCAGTATTTT	CASSLEPHTDTQYF
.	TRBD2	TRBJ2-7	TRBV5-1	TGCGCCAGCAGGTCGGGAGGGGGAGGCTCCTACGAGCAGTACTTC	CASRSGGGGSYEQYF
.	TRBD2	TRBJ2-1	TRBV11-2	TGTGCCAGCAGCTTAGCGGGGGGTCAACCCTACAATGAGCAGTTCTTC	CASSLAGGQPYNEQFF
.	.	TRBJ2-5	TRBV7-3	TGTGCCAGCAGCCTGGGGGGTCAAGAGACCCAGTACTTC	CASSLGGQETQYF
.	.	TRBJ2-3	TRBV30	TGTGCCTGGAGTGTGCTTGGGGGCACAGATACGCAGTATTTT	CAWSVLGGTDTQYF
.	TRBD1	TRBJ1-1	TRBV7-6	TGTGCCAGCAGCTTAACGTGGACAGGGATCCCCACTGAAGCTTTCTTT	CASSLTWTGIPTEAFF
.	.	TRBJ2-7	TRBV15	TGTGCCACCAGCAAAATAGCGGAATCCTACGAGCAGTACTTC	CATSKIAESYEQYF
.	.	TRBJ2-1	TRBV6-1	TGTGCCAGCGGGGGGATATACAATGAGCAGTTCTTC	CASGGIYNEQFF
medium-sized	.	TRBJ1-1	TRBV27	TGTGCCAGCAGTTATTCCGGGGCGGGCACTGAAGCTTTCTTT	CASSYSGAGTEAFF
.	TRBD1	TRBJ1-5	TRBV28	TGTGCCAGCAGTCCGGGACAGAACCATCAGCCCCAGCATTTT	CASSPGQNHQPQHF
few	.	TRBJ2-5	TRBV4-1	TGCGCCAGCAGCCAAGCTGGATTTCGAGAGACCCAGTACTTC	CASSQAGFRETQYF
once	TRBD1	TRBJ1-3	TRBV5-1	TGCGCCAGCAGCATAGGACAGGGGCCGGGAAACACCATATATTTT	CASSIGQGPGNTIYF
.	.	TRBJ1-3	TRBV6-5	TGTGCCAGCAGTTACTCTCACGGGAACTCTGGAAACACCATATATTTT	CASSYSHGNSGNTIYF
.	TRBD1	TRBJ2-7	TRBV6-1	TGTGCCAGCTCTACCGGGACAGGGATCTACGAGCAGTACTTC	CASSTGTGIYEQYF